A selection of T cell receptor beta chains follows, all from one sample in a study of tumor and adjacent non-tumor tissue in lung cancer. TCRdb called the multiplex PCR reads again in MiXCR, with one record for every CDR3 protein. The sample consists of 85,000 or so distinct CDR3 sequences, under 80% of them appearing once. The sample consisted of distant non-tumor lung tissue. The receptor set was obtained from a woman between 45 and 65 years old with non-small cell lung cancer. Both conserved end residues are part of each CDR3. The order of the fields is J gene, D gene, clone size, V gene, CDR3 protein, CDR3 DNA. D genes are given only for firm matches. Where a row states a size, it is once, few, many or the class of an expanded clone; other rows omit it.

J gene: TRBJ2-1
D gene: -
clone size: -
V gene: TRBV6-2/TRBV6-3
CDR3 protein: CTGSLVPYNEQFF
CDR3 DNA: TGTACCGGCAGTTTAGTCCCTTACAATGAGCAGTTCTTC

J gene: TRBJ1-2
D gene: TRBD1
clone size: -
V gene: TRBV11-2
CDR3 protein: CASILGTGGRRYGYTF
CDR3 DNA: TGTGCCAGCATCTTAGGAACAGGGGGCCGAAGATATGGCTACACCTTC

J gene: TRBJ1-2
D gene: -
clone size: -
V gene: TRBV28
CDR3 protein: CASKLLGTTYGYIF
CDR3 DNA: TGTGCCAGCAAGCTACTAGGGACAACCTATGGCTACATCTTC

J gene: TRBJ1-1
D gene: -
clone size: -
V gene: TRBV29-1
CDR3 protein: CNGTGHLNTEAFF
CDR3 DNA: TGCAACGGAACGGGACATTTGAACACTGAAGCTTTCTTT

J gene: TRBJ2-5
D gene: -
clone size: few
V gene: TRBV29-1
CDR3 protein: CSVEDLRGWGRGGTQYF
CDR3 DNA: TGCAGCGTTGAAGATCTCCGGGGGTGGGGTAGGGGAGGGACCCAGTACTTC

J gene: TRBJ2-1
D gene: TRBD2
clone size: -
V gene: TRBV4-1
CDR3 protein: CASSQPPGLTDNEQFF
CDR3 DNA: TGCGCCAGCAGCCAACCACCGGGACTAACGGACAATGAGCAGTTCTTC

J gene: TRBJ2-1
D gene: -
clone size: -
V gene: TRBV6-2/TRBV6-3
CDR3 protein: CASSLVPYNEQSF
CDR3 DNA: TGTGCCAGCAGTTTAGTCCCTTACAATGAGCAGTCTTTC

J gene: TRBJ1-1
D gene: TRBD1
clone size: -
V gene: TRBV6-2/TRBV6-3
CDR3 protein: CASRSTGMNAEAFF
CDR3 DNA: TGTGCCAGCAGATCGACAGGGATGAATGCTGAAGCTTTCTTT

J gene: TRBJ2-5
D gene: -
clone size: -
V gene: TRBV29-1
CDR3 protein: CSVADGSSGETEYF
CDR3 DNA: -

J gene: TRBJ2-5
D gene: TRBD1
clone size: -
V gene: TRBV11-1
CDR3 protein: CASSSGQGVQTQYF
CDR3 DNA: TGTGCCAGCAGCTCGGGACAGGGCGTACAGACTCAGTACTTC

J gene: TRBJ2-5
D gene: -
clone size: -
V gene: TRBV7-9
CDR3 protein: CASSSSPRAPETQYF
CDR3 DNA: TGTGCTAGCAGCTCGTCTCCTAGGGCCCCAGAGACCCAGTACTTC

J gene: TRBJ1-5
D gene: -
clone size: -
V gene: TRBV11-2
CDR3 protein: CGSSLEMSQPQHF
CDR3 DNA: TGTGGCAGCAGCTTAGAAATGAGTCAACCCCAGCATTTT

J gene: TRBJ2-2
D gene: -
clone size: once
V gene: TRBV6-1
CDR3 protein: CASSEDPRRVTGELFF
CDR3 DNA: TGTGCCAGCAGTGAAGATCCCAGGAGGGTCACAGGGGAGCTGTTTTTT

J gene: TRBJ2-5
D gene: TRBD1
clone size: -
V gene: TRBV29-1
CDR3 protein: CSVRQGASLGGTQYF
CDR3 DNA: TGCAGCGTTCGTCAGGGGGCTTCGCTGGGGGGGACCCAGTACTTC

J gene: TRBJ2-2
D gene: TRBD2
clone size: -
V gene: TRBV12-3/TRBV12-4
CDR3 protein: CASRAGEWIGDLFF
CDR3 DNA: TGTGCCAGCAGGGCGGGAGAATGGATCGGGGATCTGTTTTTT

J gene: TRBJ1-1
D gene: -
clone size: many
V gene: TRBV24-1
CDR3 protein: CATSGWSGNTEAFF
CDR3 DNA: TGTGCCACCAGTGGTTGGTCAGGGAACACTGAAGCTTTCTTT

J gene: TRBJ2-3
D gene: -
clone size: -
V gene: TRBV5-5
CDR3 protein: CVSSHPHGLSTDTQYF
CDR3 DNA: TGTGTCAGCAGCCACCCACACGGACTATCTACAGATACGCAGTATTTT

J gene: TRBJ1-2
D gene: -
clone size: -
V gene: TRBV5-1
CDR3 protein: CARSVAGRDYGYTF
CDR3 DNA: TGCGCCAGGAGCGTGGCGGGGAGGGACTATGGCTACACCTTC

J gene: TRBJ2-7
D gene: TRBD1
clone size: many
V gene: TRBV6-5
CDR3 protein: CASRRDRGHEQYF
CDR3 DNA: TGTGCCAGCAGGCGGGACAGGGGCCACGAGCAGTACTTC

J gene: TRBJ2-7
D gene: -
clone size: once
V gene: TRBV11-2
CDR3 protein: CASSSPNRAGQYF
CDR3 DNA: TGTGCCAGCAGCTCACCGAACAGGGCCGGGCAGTACTTC

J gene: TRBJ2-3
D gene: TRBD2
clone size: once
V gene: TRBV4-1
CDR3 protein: CANSPIRPGTSGRTDTQYF
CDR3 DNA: TGCGCCAACAGCCCTATCAGACCCGGGACTAGCGGGAGGACAGATACGCAGTATTTT

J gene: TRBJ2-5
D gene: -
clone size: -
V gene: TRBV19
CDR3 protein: CACSIGGSQETQYF
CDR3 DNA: TGTGCCTGTAGTATCGGAGGTTCCCAAGAGACCCAGTACTTC

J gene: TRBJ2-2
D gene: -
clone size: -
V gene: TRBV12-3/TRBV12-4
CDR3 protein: CVSTCHLSVTGELFF
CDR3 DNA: TGTGTAAGCACATGTCATTTGTCCGTCACCGGGGAGCTGTTTTTT

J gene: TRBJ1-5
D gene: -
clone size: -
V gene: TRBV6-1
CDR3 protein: CASSSVGGLSNQPQHF
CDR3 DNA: TGTGCAAGCAGTTCTGTGGGTGGCCTTAGCAATCAGCCCCAGCATTTT

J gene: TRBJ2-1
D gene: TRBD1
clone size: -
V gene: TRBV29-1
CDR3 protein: CSVVTGDHNRQFF
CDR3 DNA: TGCAGCGTTGTGACAGGGGACCACAATAGGCAGTTCTTC

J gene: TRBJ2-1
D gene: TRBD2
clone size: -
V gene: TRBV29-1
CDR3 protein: CSVSHAGGPNEQFF
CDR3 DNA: TGCAGCGTTAGTCATGCGGGAGGCCCCAATGAGCAGTTCTTT

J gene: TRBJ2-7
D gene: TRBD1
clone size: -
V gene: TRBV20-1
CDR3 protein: CSATGQGGAYEQYF
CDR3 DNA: TGCAGTGCTACGGGACAGGGGGGGGCCTACGAGCAGTACTTC

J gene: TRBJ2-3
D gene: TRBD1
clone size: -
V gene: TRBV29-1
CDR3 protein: CSVVGQGLTDFRTDTQYF
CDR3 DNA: TGCAGCGTTGTTGGACAGGGGCTGACTGACTTTCGCACAGATACGCAGTATTTT

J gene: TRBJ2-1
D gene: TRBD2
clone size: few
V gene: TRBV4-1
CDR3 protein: CASSHPGLAGGPFNNERFF
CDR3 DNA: TGCGCCAGCAGTCACCCGGGACTAGCGGGAGGGCCATTCAACAATGAGCGGTTCTTC

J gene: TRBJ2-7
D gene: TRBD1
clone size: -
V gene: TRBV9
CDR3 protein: CASSPSLWDRGDEQYF
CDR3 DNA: TGTGCCAGCAGCCCGAGCCTCTGGGACAGGGGAGACGAGCAGTACTTC

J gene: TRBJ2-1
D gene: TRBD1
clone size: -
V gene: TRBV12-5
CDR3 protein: CARGLQGQGVDEQFF
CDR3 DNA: TGTGCTAGGGGTTTGCAGGGACAGGGCGTCGATGAGCAGTTCTTC

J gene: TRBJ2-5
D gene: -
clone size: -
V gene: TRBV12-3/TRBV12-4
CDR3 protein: CVSTPPGRETQYF
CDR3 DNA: TGTGTCAGCACCCCACCTGGCCGAGAGACCCAGTACTTC